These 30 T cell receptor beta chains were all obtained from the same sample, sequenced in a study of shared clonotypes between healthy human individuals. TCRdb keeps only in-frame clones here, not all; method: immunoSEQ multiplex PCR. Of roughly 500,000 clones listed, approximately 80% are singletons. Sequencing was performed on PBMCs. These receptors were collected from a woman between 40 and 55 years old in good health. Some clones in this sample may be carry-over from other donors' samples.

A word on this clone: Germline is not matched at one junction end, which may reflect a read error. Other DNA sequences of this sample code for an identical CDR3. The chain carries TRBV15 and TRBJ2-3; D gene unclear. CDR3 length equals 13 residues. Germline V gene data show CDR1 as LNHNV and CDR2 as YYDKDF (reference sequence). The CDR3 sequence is CATSRALADTQYF. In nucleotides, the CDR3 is TGTGCCACTAGCAGAGCCTTAGCAGATACGCAGTATTTT.

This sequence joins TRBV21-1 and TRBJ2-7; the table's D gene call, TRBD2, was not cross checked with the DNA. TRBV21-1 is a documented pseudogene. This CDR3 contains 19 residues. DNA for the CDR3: TGTGCCAGCAGCGCAAGGACCGGGACTAGCGGGAGAGGCTCCTACGAGCAGTACTTC. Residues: CASSARTGTSGRGSYEQYF.

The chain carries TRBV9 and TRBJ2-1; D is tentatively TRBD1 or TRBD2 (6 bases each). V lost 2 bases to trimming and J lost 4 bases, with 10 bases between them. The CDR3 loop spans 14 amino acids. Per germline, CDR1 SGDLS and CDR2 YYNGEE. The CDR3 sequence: CASSVGGGYNEQFF. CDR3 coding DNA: TGTGCCAGCAGCGTGGGGGGCGGGTACAATGAGCAGTTCTTC.

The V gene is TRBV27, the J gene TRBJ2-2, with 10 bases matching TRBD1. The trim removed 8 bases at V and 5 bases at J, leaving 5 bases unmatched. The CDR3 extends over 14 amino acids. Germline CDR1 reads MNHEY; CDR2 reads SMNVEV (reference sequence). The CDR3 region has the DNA TGTGCCAGCCGGTGGACAGGGGGGACCGGGGAGCTGTTTTTT. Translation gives CASRWTGGTGELFF.

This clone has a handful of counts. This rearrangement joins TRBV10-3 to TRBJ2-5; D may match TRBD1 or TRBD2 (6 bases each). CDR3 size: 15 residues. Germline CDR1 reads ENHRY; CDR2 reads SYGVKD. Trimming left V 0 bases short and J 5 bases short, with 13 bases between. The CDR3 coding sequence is TGTGCCATCAGTGAGTCGGGGGGCACTTGGGAGACCCAGTACTTC. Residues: CAISESGGTWETQYF.

The DNA for the CDR3 is TGTGCCAGCAGCTCATTTGCGTGGCCTAGCACAGATACGCAGTATTTT. It translates to CASSSFAWPSTDTQYF. The J gene is TRBJ2-3, the V gene TRBV7-3; D ambiguous. Germline V gives CDR1 SGHTA, CDR2 FQGTGA. The CDR3 spans 16 residues. Trimming took off 4 bases at V and 0 bases at J, with 14 bases between the two ends.

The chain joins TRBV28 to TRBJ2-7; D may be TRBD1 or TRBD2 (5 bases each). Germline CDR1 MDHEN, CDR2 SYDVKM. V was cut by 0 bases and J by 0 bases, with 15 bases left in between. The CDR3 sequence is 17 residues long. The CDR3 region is CASSLWRAGAGSYEQYF. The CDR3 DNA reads TGTGCCAGCAGTTTATGGCGGGCCGGGGCCGGCTCCTACGAGCAGTACTTC.

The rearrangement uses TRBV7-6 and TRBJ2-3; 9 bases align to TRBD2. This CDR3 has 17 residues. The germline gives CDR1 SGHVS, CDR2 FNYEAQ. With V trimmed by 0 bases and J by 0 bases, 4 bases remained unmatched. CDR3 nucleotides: TGTGCCAGCAGCTTAGCAGGACTAGCGCTCAGCACAGATACGCAGTATTTT. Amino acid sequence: CASSLAGLALSTDTQYF.

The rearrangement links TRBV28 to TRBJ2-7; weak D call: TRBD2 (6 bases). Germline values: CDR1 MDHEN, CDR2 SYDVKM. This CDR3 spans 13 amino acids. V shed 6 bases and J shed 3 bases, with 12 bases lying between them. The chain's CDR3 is CASSKTSSYEQYF. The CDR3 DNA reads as TGTGCCAGCAGCAAAACTAGCAGCTACGAGCAGTACTTC.

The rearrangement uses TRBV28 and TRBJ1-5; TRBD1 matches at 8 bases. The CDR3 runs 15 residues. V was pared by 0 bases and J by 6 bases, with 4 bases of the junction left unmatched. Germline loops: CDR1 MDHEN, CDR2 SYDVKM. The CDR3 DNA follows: TGTGCCAGCAGTTTATGGTCAGGGGGCGTTCAGCCCCAGCATTTT. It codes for CASSLWSGGVQPQHF.

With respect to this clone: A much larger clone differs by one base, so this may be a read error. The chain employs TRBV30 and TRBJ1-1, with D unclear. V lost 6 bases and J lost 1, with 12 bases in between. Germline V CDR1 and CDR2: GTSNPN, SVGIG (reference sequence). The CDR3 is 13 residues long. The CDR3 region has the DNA TGTGCCTGTAGCGTTGGGAGGAACACTGAAGCTTTCTTT. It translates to CACSVGRNTEAFF.

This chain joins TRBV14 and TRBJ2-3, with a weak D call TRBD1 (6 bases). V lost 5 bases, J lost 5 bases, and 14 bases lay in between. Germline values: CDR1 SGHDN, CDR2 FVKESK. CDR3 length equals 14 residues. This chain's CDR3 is CASSDWTARDTQYF. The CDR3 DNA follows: TGTGCCAGCAGCGATTGGACAGCCAGAGATACGCAGTATTTT.

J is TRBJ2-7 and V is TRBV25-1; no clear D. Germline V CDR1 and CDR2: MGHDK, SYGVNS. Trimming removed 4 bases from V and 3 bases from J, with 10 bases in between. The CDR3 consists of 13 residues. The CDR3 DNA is TGTGCCAGCAGTGCTTACACCAACTACGAGCAGTACTTC. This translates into CASSAYTNYEQYF.

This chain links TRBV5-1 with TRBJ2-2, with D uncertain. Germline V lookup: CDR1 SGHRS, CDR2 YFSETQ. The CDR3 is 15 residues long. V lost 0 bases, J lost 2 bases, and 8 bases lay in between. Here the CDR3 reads CASSLGLTNTGELFF. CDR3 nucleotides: TGCGCCAGCAGCTTGGGACTTACCAACACCGGGGAGCTGTTTTTT.

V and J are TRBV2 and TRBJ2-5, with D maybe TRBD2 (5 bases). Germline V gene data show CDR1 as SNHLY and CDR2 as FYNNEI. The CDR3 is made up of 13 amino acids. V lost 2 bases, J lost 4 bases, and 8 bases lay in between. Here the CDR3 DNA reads TGTGCCAGCAGTGAATGGCGGGTAGAGACCCAGTACTTC. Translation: CASSEWRVETQYF.

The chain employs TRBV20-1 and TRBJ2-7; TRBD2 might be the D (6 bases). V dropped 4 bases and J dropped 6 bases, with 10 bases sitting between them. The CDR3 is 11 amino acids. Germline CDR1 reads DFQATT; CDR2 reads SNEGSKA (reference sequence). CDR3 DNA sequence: TGCAGTGCTACAAAGACTAGCGAGCAGTACTTC. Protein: CSATKTSEQYF.

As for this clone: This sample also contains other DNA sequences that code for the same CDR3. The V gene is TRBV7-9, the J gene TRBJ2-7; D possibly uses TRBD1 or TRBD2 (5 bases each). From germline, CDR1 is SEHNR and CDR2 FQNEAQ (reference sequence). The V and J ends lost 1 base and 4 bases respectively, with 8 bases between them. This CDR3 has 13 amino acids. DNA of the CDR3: TGTGCCAGCAGCTTAGGTGGGGGATACGAGCAGTACTTC. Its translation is CASSLGGGYEQYF.

CDR3 loop: CASRPGTGDEKLFF. CDR3 nucleotides: TGCGCCAGCAGGCCCGGGACAGGAGACGAAAAACTGTTTTTT. This chain connects TRBV5-1 to TRBJ1-4; 8 bases map to TRBD1. Germline assignment: CDR1 SGHRS and CDR2 YFSETQ. The V gene end was trimmed by 5 bases and the J gene end by 8 bases; junction bases not matched to a gene: 8. This CDR3 region has 14 residues. Based on the CDR3 plus reference TRBV5-1 and TRBJ1-4, the full variable domain is KAGVTQTPRYLIKTRGQQVTLSCSPISGHRSVSWYQQTPGQGLQFLFEYFSETQRNKGNFPGRFSGRQFSNSRSEMNVSTLELGDSALYLCASRPGTGDEKLFFGSGTQLSVL.

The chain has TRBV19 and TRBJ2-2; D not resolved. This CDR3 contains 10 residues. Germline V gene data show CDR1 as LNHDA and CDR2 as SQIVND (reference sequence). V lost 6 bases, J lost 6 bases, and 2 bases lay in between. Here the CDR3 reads CASRSGELFF. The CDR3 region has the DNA TGTGCCAGTAGGTCCGGGGAGCTGTTTTTT.

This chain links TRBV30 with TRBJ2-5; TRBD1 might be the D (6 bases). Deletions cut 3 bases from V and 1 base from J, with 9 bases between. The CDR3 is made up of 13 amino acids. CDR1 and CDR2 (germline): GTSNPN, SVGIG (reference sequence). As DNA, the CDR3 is TGTGCCTGGAGCAGGACAGTCCAAGAGACCCAGTACTTC. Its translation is CAWSRTVQETQYF.

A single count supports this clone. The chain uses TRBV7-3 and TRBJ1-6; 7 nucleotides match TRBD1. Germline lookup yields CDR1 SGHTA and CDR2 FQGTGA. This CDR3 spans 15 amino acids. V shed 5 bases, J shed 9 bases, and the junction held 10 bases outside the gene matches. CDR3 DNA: TGTGCCAGCAGCCTCGGACAGGTGCCCACTTCACCCCTCCACTTT. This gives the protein CASSLGQVPTSPLHF.

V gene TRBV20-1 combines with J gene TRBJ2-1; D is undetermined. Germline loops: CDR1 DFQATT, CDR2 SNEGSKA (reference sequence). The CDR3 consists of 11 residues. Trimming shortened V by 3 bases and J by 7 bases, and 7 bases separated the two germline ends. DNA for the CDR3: TGCAGTGCTAGTAAAGCGAATGAGCAGTTCTTC. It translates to CSASKANEQFF.

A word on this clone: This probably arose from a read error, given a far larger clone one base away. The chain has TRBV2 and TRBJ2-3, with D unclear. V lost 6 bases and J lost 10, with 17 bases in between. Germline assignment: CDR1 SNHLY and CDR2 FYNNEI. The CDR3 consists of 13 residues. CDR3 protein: CASSGPFLDAQYF. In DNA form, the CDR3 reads TGTGCCAGCAGCGGACCGTTTCTGGATGCGCAGTATTTT.

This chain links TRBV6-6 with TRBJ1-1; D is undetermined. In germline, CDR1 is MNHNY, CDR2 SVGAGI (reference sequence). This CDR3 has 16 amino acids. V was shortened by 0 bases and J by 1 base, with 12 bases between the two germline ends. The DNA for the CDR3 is TGTGCCAGCAGTTACTCACGTGGGCAATCGAACACTGAAGCTTTCTTT. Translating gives CASSYSRGQSNTEAFF.

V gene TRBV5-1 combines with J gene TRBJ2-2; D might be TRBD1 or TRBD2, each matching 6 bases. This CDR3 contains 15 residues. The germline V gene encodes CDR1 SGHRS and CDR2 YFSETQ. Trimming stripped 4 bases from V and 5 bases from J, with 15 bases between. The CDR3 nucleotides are TGCGCCAGCAGCCCCACAGGGAGGATTACCGGGGAGCTGTTTTTT. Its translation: CASSPTGRITGELFF.

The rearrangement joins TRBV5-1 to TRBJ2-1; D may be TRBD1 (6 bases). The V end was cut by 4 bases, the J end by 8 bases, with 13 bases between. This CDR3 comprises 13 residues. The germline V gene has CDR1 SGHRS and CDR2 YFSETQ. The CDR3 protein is CASSPYSGDEQFF. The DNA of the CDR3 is TGCGCCAGCAGCCCGTATTCAGGGGATGAGCAGTTCTTC.

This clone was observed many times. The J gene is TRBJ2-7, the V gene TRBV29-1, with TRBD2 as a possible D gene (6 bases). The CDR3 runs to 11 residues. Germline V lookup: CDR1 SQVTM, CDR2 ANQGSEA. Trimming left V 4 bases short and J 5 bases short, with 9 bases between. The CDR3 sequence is CSVGRVNEQYF. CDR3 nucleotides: TGCAGCGTTGGGAGGGTGAACGAGCAGTACTTC.

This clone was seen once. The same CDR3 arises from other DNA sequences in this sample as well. This chain's CDR3 is CASSLYNEQFF. CDR3 coding DNA: TGTGCCAGCAGTCTCTACAATGAGCAGTTCTTC. The chain recombines TRBV27 with TRBJ2-1; D is unresolved. This CDR3 contains 11 residues. V was pared by 5 bases and J by 3 bases, with 2 bases between. The germline V gene encodes CDR1 MNHEY and CDR2 SMNVEV (reference sequence).

The DNA of the CDR3 is TGTGCCAGCAGCTCCCAGGGGAGGGGAGGAGAGACCCAGTACTTC. This translates into CASSSQGRGGETQYF. The chain combines TRBV13 with TRBJ2-5; D possibly corresponds to TRBD2 (7 bases). The germline CDR1 and CDR2 sequences are PRHDT and FYEKMQ (reference sequence). The CDR3 consists of 15 residues. V was clipped by 4 bases and J by 4 bases, with 16 bases between them.

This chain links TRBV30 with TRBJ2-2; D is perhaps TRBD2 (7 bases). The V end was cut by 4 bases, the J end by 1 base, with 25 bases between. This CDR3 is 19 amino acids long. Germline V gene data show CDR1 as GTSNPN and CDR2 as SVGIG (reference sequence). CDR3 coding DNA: TGTGCCTGGATAGGCCTGGGGGGCAGGCTAGCGGAGAACACCGGGGAGCTGTTTTTT. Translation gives CAWIGLGGRLAENTGELFF.